A single sample is the source of the 4 T cell receptor beta chains below, sequenced in a study of T-cell memory formation after mild COVID-19. TCRdb processed the 5' RACE reads anew with MiXCR; each CDR3 protein has one entry. The sample consists of fewer than 500,000 distinct CDR3 sequences, around 27% of them appearing once. Sequenced sample: PBMCs or a T cell subset sorted from them (not recorded which). Receptors originate from an adult woman who had mild COVID-19 (a few samples of this study predate the infection). Cell type and time point are not known.

This clonotype was detected a few times. The chain uses TRBV29-1 and TRBJ1-1, with unresolved D. The CDR3 sequence is 12 residues long. V was cut by 2 bases and J by 1 base, with 5 bases left in between. Germline values: CDR1 SQVTM, CDR2 ANQGSEA. The DNA of the CDR3 is TGCAGCGTTGAACCCGAGAACACTGAAGCTTTCTTT. This gives the protein CSVEPENTEAFF.

This clonotype was counted a few times. The gene calls are TRBV7-3 and TRBJ2-5; 10 bases agree with TRBD2. This CDR3 comprises 15 residues. V gave up 6 bases and J gave up 4 bases; unmatched junction bases: 8. Germline CDR1 SGHTA, CDR2 FQGTGA. CDR3 in amino acids: CASSRGTSALETQYF. The CDR3 coding sequence is TGTGCCAGCAGTCGGGGGACTAGCGCGTTAGAGACCCAGTACTTC.

The chain links TRBV20-1 to TRBJ1-1, with a tentative D call TRBD1 (5 bases). This CDR3 is 12 amino acids long. V gave up 3 bases and J gave up 3 bases, with 8 bases separating them. The germline V gene has CDR1 DFQATT and CDR2 SNEGSKA (reference sequence). This CDR3 reads CSASSGHTEAFF. CDR3 bases: TGCAGTGCTAGTTCAGGGCACACTGAAGCTTTCTTT.

CDR3 coding DNA: TGCGCCAGCAGCCCCGGACAGGTCTACGAGCAGTACTTC. Translating gives CASSPGQVYEQYF. The V gene is TRBV5-1, the J gene TRBJ2-7, with 7 bases that match TRBD1. After removal of 4 bases from V and 3 bases from J, the junction contained 4 bases not matched to a gene. Germline loops: CDR1 SGHRS, CDR2 YFSETQ. This CDR3 region has 13 residues. The full variable domain, completed using reference TRBV5-1 and TRBJ2-7, is KAGVTQTPRYLIKTRGQQVTLSCSPISGHRSVSWYQQTPGQGLQFLFEYFSETQRNKGNFPGRFSGRQFSNSRSEMNVSTLELGDSALYLCASSPGQVYEQYFGPGTRLTVT.